This TCR beta chain was captured by sequencing in a study of cytomegalovirus exposure and HLA in healthy donors. 60 Vbeta and 13 Jbeta primers were used in PCR. Using immunoSEQ multiplex PCR, the repertoire was profiled, and TCRdb retains in-frame clones only, with some absent. The data show tens of thousands of clones, around three quarters seen once. This clone was recorded only once. V was trimmed by 3 bases and J by 1 base, leaving 13 bases between them. Germline V gives CDR1 SNHLY, CDR2 FYNNEI. This CDR3 has 15 residues. This receptor was identified in a man younger than 40 in good health and CMV-seronegative. The chain uses TRBV2 and TRBJ2-7; D might be TRBD2 (5 bases). Material for sequencing was PBMCs. CDR3 DNA sequence: TGTGCCAGCAGTGACATACAGCGGAGTTCCTACGAGCAGTACTTC. Protein: CASSDIQRSSYEQYF. The whole variable domain, filled in from reference TRBV2 and TRBJ2-7, reads EPEVTQTPSHQVTQMGQEVILRCVPISNHLYFYWYRQILGQKVEFLVSFYNNEISEKSEIFDDQFSVERPDGSNFTLKIRSTKLEDSAMYFCASSDIQRSSYEQYFGPGTRLTVT.